The entry below describes one T cell receptor (beta chain). Its antigen remains unidentified. No much larger clonotype is one base removed from it; base qualities were not supplied. Each collaborating institution followed its own protocols to collect whole blood in K2EDTA tubes. Collaborator samples were shipped for TCRbeta analysis as frozen whole blood, isolated PBMCs, or DNA extracted from either sample type. The sample comes from a study of blood T cell repertoires in COVID-19 (dated by TCRdb to the early 2020s). Background for the entire study: Samples from collaborators originated in the United States, Italy and Spain and spanned both the acute and convalescent phases of COVID-19. A freely available public database, intended as a resource for researchers studying the immune response to SARS-CoV-2, is where the repertoires were released. The samples were drawn from two sources: the first 160 participants of the ongoing ImmuneRACE study, and 950 to 1,500 subjects contributed by 6 global collaborators. Subjects who had been exposed to COVID-19, were actively infected with it, or had recovered from it provided the deeply sampled blood TCRbeta repertoires that made up the dataset. Nearly every sample came with metadata listing a de-identified subject ID, COVID-19 status, age in years and sex. The material from the prospective study consisted of cDNA or gDNA derived from T cells, B-cell-depleted T cells, or PBMCs. HLA class I and class II types, where available, came from metadata supplied by the sample provider rather than from assay-based typing.

TCRbeta CDR3 regions were amplified from genomic DNA by means of the immunoSEQ Assay, a bias-controlled multiplex PCR. Per the source publication's procedure: Within the assay, amplification of reference gene primers was used to estimate how many nucleated cells each sample contained. To quantify the absolute abundance of each unique TCRbeta CDR3 rearrangement, sequence reads were collapsed and filtered. For each sample, productive Simpson clonality was calculated by taking the square root of Simpson's diversity index across productive rearrangements. The table comes from immuneACCESS by way of TCRdb, which keeps in-frame sequences with V and J called. Part of the clones is missing from these tables; in studies checked, under half for an unresolved V gene and the rest for unknown reasons. V and J calls plus clone size are reproduced from that table; the DNA served to infer D and trimming. The sample records some 77,000 clones, around 88% of which are singletons. Around 7.9% of the sample comes from the top ten.

The investigation overall reported the following: The amount of clinical and demographic metadata varied by source and participant and was provided uncurated.

This clonotype was obtained from a man aged 25 to 40 with acute or convalescent COVID-19. Sequenced input: peripheral blood.

The DNA sequence reads TGTGCCAGCAGCCACCCAGGGGTTGGGACCGGGGAGCTGTTTTTT. Its product reads: CASSHPGVGTGELFF. The chain joins TRBV7-3 to TRBJ2-2, and perhaps TRBD1 as D gene, on 6 matching bases. V gives up 5 bases and J gives up 5 bases, and the segment between their germline ends measures 15 bases. The cysteine opens and the phenylalanine closes a CDR3 of 15 amino acids. Just the 45-base CDR3 DNA is kept, in frame starting at base 1. As encoded in the germline V gene, CDR1 is SGHTA while CDR2 is FQGTGA. The CDR3, completed at both ends by the reference TRBV7-3 and TRBJ2-2 genes, gives the full variable domain GAGVSQTPSNKVTEKGKYVELRCDPISGHTALYWYRQSLGQGPEFLIYFQGTGAADDSGLPNDRFFAVRPEGSVSTLKIQRTERGDSAVYLCASSHPGVGTGELFFGEGSRLTVL.